These 15 T cell receptor beta chains share one sample of origin, sequenced in a study of tumor-infiltrating lymphocytes in localized non-small cell lung cancer (dated by TCRdb to the early 2020s). The library was obtained by the immunoSEQ multiplex PCR assay. In its TCRdb copy, this immuneACCESS table keeps in-frame sequences only and misses some clones. Where compared with another copy, unresolved V genes explain less than half of these, and the others have no known cause. This sample has under 15,000 clones in its table, and about nine tenths of those were observed once. Roughly 9% of the sample lies in the top ten. Input material: lung tumor tissue. The receptors derive from a human donor with non-small cell lung cancer.

This clone was seen only once. The V call is TRBV7-6, the J call TRBJ2-2, with TRBD2 identical over 10 bases. J lost 4 bases, V lost 2 bases, and 4 bases had no gene match. Germline V lookup: CDR1 SGHVS, CDR2 FNYEAQ. The CDR3 extends over 16 amino acids. CDR3 nucleotides: TGTGCCAGCAGCTTAAGTCTAGCGGGAGCCACCGGGGAGCTGTTTTTT. Residues: CASSLSLAGATGELFF.

The chain employs TRBV30 and TRBJ2-3, with unresolved D. V shed 2 bases and J shed 1 base, with 16 bases lying between them. Germline-derived CDR1 and CDR2 are GTSNPN and SVGIG (reference sequence). The CDR3 has 16 amino acids. DNA of the CDR3: TGTGCCTGGAGTATCCGATTCGAAACTCGCACAGATACGCAGTATTTT. Its protein product is CAWSIRFETRTDTQYF.

The rearrangement joins TRBV10-3 to TRBJ2-2, with D perhaps given as TRBD1 or TRBD2 (5 bases each). The CDR3 is made up of 12 amino acids. CDR1 is ENHRY and CDR2 is SYGVKD in the germline V gene. Trimming took off 4 bases at V and 6 bases at J, with 6 bases between the two ends. The CDR3 DNA is TGTGCCATCAGTGGGGGGTCCGGGGAGCTGTTTTTT. Residues: CAISGGSGELFF.

J is TRBJ2-3 and V is TRBV15, with a weak D call TRBD1 (5 bases). The length of the CDR3 is 15 residues. The ends were cut back, 3 bases at V and 1 base at J, with 11 bases in the middle. The germline gives CDR1 LNHNV, CDR2 YYDKDF (reference sequence). In nucleotides, the CDR3 is TGTGCCACCAGCAGGCCAGGGTTAGGCACAGATACGCAGTATTTT. It encodes CATSRPGLGTDTQYF.

The rearrangement uses TRBV5-1 and TRBJ1-1; perhaps TRBD1 as D (6 bases). Trimming cost V 0 bases and J 4 bases, with 16 bases left between them. This CDR3 is built from 16 residues. Germline CDR1 is SGHRS and CDR2 is YFSETQ. The CDR3 DNA reads TGCGCCAGCAGCTTGGGTCAAACAGGGCCCGGCACTGAAGCTTTCTTT. Translating gives CASSLGQTGPGTEAFF.

This chain links TRBV5-1 with TRBJ2-2; 7 nucleotides match TRBD2. The V gene end was trimmed by 3 bases and the J gene end by 0 bases; junction bases not matched to a gene: 8. The germline gives CDR1 SGHRS, CDR2 YFSETQ. CDR3 size: 17 residues. The CDR3 DNA sequence: TGCGCCAGCAGCTCCGTTTCGGGGGGAACGAACACCGGGGAGCTGTTTTTT. Residues: CASSSVSGGTNTGELFF.

In its sample, this clone ranks as medium-sized. The chain recombines TRBV10-1 with TRBJ2-5; 7 bases are shared with TRBD2. J lost 5 bases, V lost 3 bases, and 3 bases had no gene match. Germline V CDR1 and CDR2: WNHNN, SYGVQD (reference sequence). This CDR3 spans 13 amino acids. CDR3 in DNA: TGCGCCAGCAGTGATCCCGGGGGGGAGACCCAGTACTTC. This gives the protein CASSDPGGETQYF.

The table lists this clone with a few counts. V usage is TRBV28 and J usage is TRBJ2-3; weak D call: TRBD1 (6 bases). This CDR3 is 16 amino acids long. Per germline, CDR1 MDHEN and CDR2 SYDVKM. V lost 10 bases, J lost 3 bases, and 23 bases lay in between. DNA of the CDR3: TGTGCCACCTCACCGTGGACAGAATCGAGGACAGATACGCAGTATTTT. Amino acids: CATSPWTESRTDTQYF.

The J gene is TRBJ1-5, the V gene TRBV27; possibly TRBD1 for D (6 bases). The germline V gene encodes CDR1 MNHEY and CDR2 SMNVEV (reference sequence). The CDR3 is 14 residues long. Trimming pared 8 bases from V and 6 bases from J, leaving 17 bases between. The CDR3, as DNA: TGTGCCAGCGGCGAACAGGGAAGGGTTCAGCCCCAGCATTTT. This sequence encodes CASGEQGRVQPQHF.

The V gene is TRBV25-1, the J gene TRBJ2-6; maybe TRBD2 (5 bases). Germline assignment: CDR1 MGHDK and CDR2 SYGVNS. V lost 3 bases and J lost 3, with 12 bases in between. This CDR3 has 16 residues. The CDR3 sequence: CASSDSGVSGANVLTF. The CDR3 coding sequence is TGTGCCAGCAGTGACTCCGGGGTCAGTGGGGCCAACGTCCTGACTTTC. Together with reference TRBV25-1 and TRBJ2-6, the CDR3 gives the full variable domain: EADIYQTPRYLVIGTGKKITLECSQTMGHDKMYWYQQDPGMELHLIHYSYGVNSTEKGDLSSESTVSRIRTEHFPLTLESARPSHTSQYLCASSDSGVSGANVLTFGAGSRLTVL.

The chain couples TRBV25-1 to TRBJ2-7; a possible D gene is TRBD1 (5 bases). V lost 6 bases to trimming and J lost 7 bases, with 10 bases between them. Germline CDR1 is MGHDK and CDR2 is SYGVNS. The CDR3 loop spans 11 amino acids. The CDR3 loop is CASRGAGEQYF. In DNA form, the CDR3 reads TGTGCCAGCAGAGGGGCTGGGGAGCAGTACTTC.

The chain's CDR3 is CASSYLGEDEKLFF. Here the CDR3 DNA reads TGTGCCAGCAGTTATTTGGGGGAAGATGAAAAACTGTTTTTT. The chain couples TRBV6-5 to TRBJ1-4; weak D call: TRBD1 (5 bases). The V gene lost 3 bases and the J gene lost 6 bases, with 11 bases spanning the gap. In germline, CDR1 is MNHEY, CDR2 SVGAGI. CDR3 length: 14 residues.

In this sample, this clone turned up once. V is TRBV5-1 and J is TRBJ2-7; D unresolved. CDR3 length: 13 amino acids. V was pared by 2 bases and J by 0 bases, with 6 bases between. Germline CDR1 reads SGHRS; CDR2 reads YFSETQ. CDR3 nucleotide sequence: TGCGCCAGCAGCTTCCAGAGCTCCTACGAGCAGTACTTC. Its translation: CASSFQSSYEQYF.

This sequence joins TRBV12-5 and TRBJ2-3; the match to TRBD2 covers 8 bases. This CDR3 spans 15 amino acids. The J segment lost 2 bases and the V segment lost 3 bases, leaving 4 bases of the junction unmatched. Germline V gene lookup returns CDR1 LGHNT and CDR2 FRNRAP. The CDR3 DNA sequence: TGTGCTAGTGGTTTTGGTAGCGGGGACACAGATACGCAGTATTTT. Translating it yields CASGFGSGDTDTQYF.

The rearrangement uses TRBV30 and TRBJ2-1; TRBD2 agrees at 7 bases. The V segment lost 0 bases and the J segment 10 bases; nucleotides outside the gene matches: 6. CDR1 is GTSNPN and CDR2 is SVGIG in the germline V gene (reference sequence). The CDR3 is 13 residues long. In DNA form, the CDR3 reads TGTGCCTGGAGTGTAGGCCTAGCGGAGGAGCAGTTCTTC. This sequence encodes CAWSVGLAEEQFF.